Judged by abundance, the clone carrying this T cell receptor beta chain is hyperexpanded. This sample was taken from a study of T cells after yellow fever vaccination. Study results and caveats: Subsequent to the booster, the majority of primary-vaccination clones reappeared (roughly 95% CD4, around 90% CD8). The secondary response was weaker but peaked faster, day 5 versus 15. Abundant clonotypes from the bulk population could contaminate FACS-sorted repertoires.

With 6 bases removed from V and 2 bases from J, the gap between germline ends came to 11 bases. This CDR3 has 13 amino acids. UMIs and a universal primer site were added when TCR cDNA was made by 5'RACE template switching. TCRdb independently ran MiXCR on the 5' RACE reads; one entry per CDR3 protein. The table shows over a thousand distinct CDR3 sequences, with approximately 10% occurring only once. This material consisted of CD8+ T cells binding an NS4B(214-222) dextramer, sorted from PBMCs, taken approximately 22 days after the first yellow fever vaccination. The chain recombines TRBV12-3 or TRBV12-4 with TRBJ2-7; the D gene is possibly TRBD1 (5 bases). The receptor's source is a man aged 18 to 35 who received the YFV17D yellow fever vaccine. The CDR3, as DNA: TGTGCCAGCAGCCGTGACAGCGCCTACGAGCAGTACTTC. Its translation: CASSRDSAYEQYF.